The sample holds many counts of the clone carrying this TCR beta chain. Its target is not known. The data belong to a study of neurological immune-mediated disorders. Whole-study context: The multiple sclerosis group of around 35 included 31 relapsing-remitting and 3 secondary progressive patients.

Notes on the study in general: When repertoires were grouped phylogenetically, those of 18 of 34 multiple sclerosis patients fell into one related-CDR3 cluster, a possible signature.

Libraries used 2 million unsorted PBMCs kept frozen in RNAlater. The method for making cDNA was 5'RACE, and it used 10-nucleotide random UMIs. TCRdb re-called the 5' RACE reads through MiXCR, storing one row per CDR3 protein. The top ten hold roughly 2.8% of the sample, which has under 80,000 distinct CDR3 sequences, around 5.5% seen once. With 5 bases removed from V and 1 base from J, the gap between germline ends came to 14 bases. Germline-derived CDR1 and CDR2 are SGDLS and YYNGEE. The CDR3 has 15 residues. The receptor's source is a woman aged 30 to 39 with multiple sclerosis. The specimen sequenced was PBMCs. The chain carries TRBV9 and TRBJ2-3; D unresolved. The CDR3 sequence: CASSGRFGRTDTQYF. CDR3 DNA: TGTGCCAGCAGTGGGCGTTTTGGACGCACAGATACGCAGTATTTT.